The sequence of this TCR beta chain was determined in a study of T cell repertoires in aging, cancer and after chemotherapy (dated by TCRdb to the late 2010s). With respect to the entire study: Donors were distributed across six age groups ranging from 30 or younger to 70 or older, with at least three individuals included per group. Paired pre- and post-chemotherapy samples in the hematological group came from chronic lymphocytic leukemia patients treated with fludarabine- or bendamustine-based regimens. Several million TCR reads were contained in the full dataset. To look at immunoaging and at how T cells reconstitute after chemotherapy, the study profiled TCR beta repertoires in peripheral blood from both healthy donors and cancer patients. A cohort of 220 or so cancer patients (94 with hematological and 124 with solid cancers) was assembled, and under 100 healthy donors were included as a reference group. Summary of the overall study and its limitations: Lymphoid organ infiltration was present in hematological cancer patients, and this infiltration may itself impair thymic emigration or peripheral T cell expansion. In healthy donors, the decline in TCR diversity with age was mainly explained by loss of richness, whereas in cancer patients loss of evenness was also found to contribute. Untreated patients with hematological or solid cancers showed significantly lower blood TCR diversity and higher clonality than age-matched healthy donors. According to the authors, the repertoire data do not allow conclusions to be drawn about immunological memory after chemotherapy. Median generation probability increased over the chemotherapy interval in both cancer cohorts, suggesting repertoire reconstitution through rebound thymic output.

TCR beta rearrangements were amplified from genomic DNA extracted from peripheral blood rather than from sorted cells or RNA. Rearranged TRB sequences spanning V, D and J segments were amplified by multiplex touch-down PCR using a mixed TRB-A/B primer pool. Two consecutive PCR reactions with Phusion HS II polymerase added Illumina adapters and sample indices to the amplicons. Amplicons were gel-purified with the NucleoSpin Gel and PCR Clean-up kit, then checked with Qubit and an Agilent 2100 Bioanalyzer. Sequencing of the libraries was done on an Illumina MiSeq with paired-end, single-indexed 600-cycle runs. The published analysis was carried out like this. MiXCR versions 2.12 and 3.0.5 were used to process the TRB sequences. Each unique CDR3 nucleotide sequence was counted as one clone, and only productive sequences with at least two reads were retained. Repertoire metrics included Shannon diversity, evenness, clonality (one minus evenness), and alpha-parameterized diversity profiles from alpha 0 to 5. The IGoR algorithm was used to compute generation probabilities of clones in paired pre- and post-chemotherapy samples. The public reads were reanalyzed by TCRdb: fastp trimming at Q25, MiXCR alignment, in-frame beta chains only. Each entry is one CDR3 protein sequence, shown with its most common DNA and genes. The V and J calls and clone size come from TCRdb's table, not from the authors' own analysis. In this sample the table shows roughly 1,100 distinct CDR3 sequences, around 25% of which occur a single time. The ten largest clones add up to 24% of the sample.

CDR1 and CDR2 are read off the germline V gene as MNHEY and SVGAGI. Trimming removed 6 bases from V and 12 bases from J; the gene matches leave 10 bases unexplained. Spanning cysteine to phenylalanine, the CDR3 consists of 13 amino acids. This entry keeps only the CDR3 DNA: 39 bases, framed from base 1. In the case of this clonotype: The antigen this receptor binds is unknown. Qualities for individual bases were not recorded, and no much larger clone is one base off.

Sample: blood. The V gene is TRBV6-5 and the J gene is TRBJ2-1; the junction holds 8 bases that match TRBD1. This TCR was recovered from a human donor with a blood cancer. The sequenced DNA is TGTGCCAGCAGCGGGACAGGCCTTGGGGGGCAGTTCTTC. Translated, this gives CASSGTGLGGQFF.